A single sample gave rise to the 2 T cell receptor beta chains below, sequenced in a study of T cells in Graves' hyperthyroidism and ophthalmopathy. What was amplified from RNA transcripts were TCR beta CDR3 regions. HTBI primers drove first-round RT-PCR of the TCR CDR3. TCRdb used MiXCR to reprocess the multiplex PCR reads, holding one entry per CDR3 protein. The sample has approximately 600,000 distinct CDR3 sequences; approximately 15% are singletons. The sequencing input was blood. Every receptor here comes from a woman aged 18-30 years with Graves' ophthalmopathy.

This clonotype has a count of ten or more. The CDR3: CASNQGGKNSPLHF. In nucleotides, the CDR3 is TGTGCCAGCAACCAGGGGGGTAAGAATTCACCCCTCCACTTT. This chain uses TRBV3-1 with TRBJ1-6, with TRBD1 matching 7 bases. V lost 7 bases, J lost 7 bases, and 7 bases stayed unmatched. Germline V lookup: CDR1 LGHDT, CDR2 YNNKEL (reference sequence). This CDR3 spans 14 amino acids.

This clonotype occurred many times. The CDR3 is CASSSTGTRSSGELFF. CDR3 nucleotide sequence: TGTGCCAGCAGCTCCACCGGGACTAGATCAAGCGGGGAGCTGTTTTTT. The chain uses TRBV11-2 and TRBJ2-2; TRBD2 agrees at 8 bases. The CDR3 contains 16 residues. V lost 4 bases to trimming and J lost 7 bases; unmatched junction nucleotides: 11. Germline CDR1 SGHAT, CDR2 FQNNGV. The variable domain in full, with the rest retrieved from reference TRBV11-2 and TRBJ2-2, is EAGVAQSPRYKIIEKRQSVAFWCNPISGHATLYWYQQILGQGPKLLIQFQNNGVVDDSQLPKDRFSAERLKGVDSTLKIQPAKLEDSAVYLCASSSTGTRSSGELFFGEGSRLTVL.